This T cell receptor (beta chain) was recorded in a study of shared clonotypes between healthy human individuals (TCRdb year 2020). Study-wide context: Two women and a few men aged 18 to 49 years were included in the cohort. Each donor's leukapheresis produced roughly between roughly 0.85 and 10 billion PBMCs. The study deeply sequenced blood TCR repertoires of roughly five healthy adults to estimate repertoire size and the extent of clonotype sharing between individuals. Different laboratories and diverse techniques were used to prepare libraries and sequence TCR repertoires, to increase sequencing depth and limit assay-specific biases. Per donor, three plates each were used for CD4 naive and CD4 memory, two for CD8 naive, and one for CD8 memory.

Using the deep immunoSEQ assay, TCR CDR3 regions were amplified from genomic DNA by multiplex PCR. For each cell subset, the extracted genomic DNA was distributed evenly across all wells of several immunoSEQ 96-well plates, and each plate served as one replicate. Each replicate PCR for sorted subsets received around 0.2 ug genomic DNA, equal to roughly 29,000 T cell genomes. Purified libraries were quantified with a Qubit 3.0 fluorometer, sized on a Bioanalyzer 2100, and re-quantified with the KAPA Library Quantification kit. A separate single-read 150-cycle Illumina NextSeq 550 flow cell was used to sequence each immunoSEQ 96-well plate. The original methods were these. The immunoSEQ output contained only junctional sequences without quality scores, so filtering could not match that applied to full-length reads. To assign V/J genes and CDR3, sequences were annotated against IMGT germline references using PyIR, a Python wrapper for IgBLAST v1.9. Reads with weak V/J assignments (E-value above 1e-6), missing CDR3, stop codons, out-of-frame junctions, or ambiguous translated residues were removed. V3J clonotypes were defined by identical inferred V gene, J gene, and CDR3 amino acid sequence. Percentage overlap between repertoires was calculated by dividing the number of shared unique clonotypes by the size of the smaller repertoire. Repertoire richness was assessed with RTK rarefaction, the Chao1 estimator, and Recon v2.1 estimates of unobserved clonotypes. OLGA was used to compute generation probabilities for all TCRbeta clonotypes that the gDNA method yielded from a few donors. This is the immuneACCESS table as TCRdb keeps it, with only in-frame sequences that have V and J called. A part of the clones is gone; compared with another copy, unresolved V genes explain less than half, and the rest is unexplained. Clonal size and the V and J genes are those of that table, whereas D and trimming came from the DNA. This sample holds some 2.4 million clones; approximately 93% were observed only once. The biggest ten clones account for about 0.38% of the sample.

Donors were healthy HIV-negative adults with no recently reported acute infections or vaccinations. All donors were Caucasian adults living in Nashville, Tennessee, USA. Magnetic negative selection was used to enrich CD4+ T cells, after which naive cells were positively selected on CD45RA and the negative fraction became the memory subset. After blood collection by leukapheresis, PBMCs were isolated using Ficoll-Histopaque density gradient centrifugation and then cryopreserved in the vapor phase of liquid nitrogen. Analytical flow cytometry was used to check the purity and quantity of each magnetically sorted T cell population. Genomic DNA was isolated from every sorted fraction and measured by UV absorbance on a Nanodrop 2000c. What the work shows at the level of the full study, not this receptor alone: Based on pairwise subsampling, the degree of clonotype sharing among donors was expected to be affected by sequencing depth. Clonotypes shared by all four sorted-subset donors showed higher generation probabilities than non-shared clonotypes. Sampling was restricted to blood, and TCR repertoires in tissues likely differ from the TCR repertoires found in blood. Even with the large sequencing depth, rarefaction of the sorted-subset datasets indicated that sequencing was incomplete. The genetic and exposure-history diversity represented was limited by the small number of donors. Sharing across a few donors was observed for roughly 5.4% of naive CD4, about 3.2% of naive CD8, over 2% of memory CD4, and about 0.39% of memory CD8 clonotypes. Naive subsets generally had larger estimated clonotype richness than memory subsets.

As regards this clone: Its antigen target is currently unknown. The input lacks base qualities; no much larger clone sits a single base away.

After removal of 5 bases from V and 0 bases from J, the junction retains 7 bases not matched to a gene. The CDR3 has 16 amino acids, counting the end cysteine and phenylalanine. Only the CDR3 DNA stays, 48 bases, in frame from base 1. CDR1 and CDR2 were assigned from the germline V gene (reference sequence) as SGHNT and YYREEE. This sequence was found in a young man in good health. Some clones in this sample may be carry-over from other donors' samples. Recombination joined TRBV5-4 with TRBJ1-2, with 10 middle bases fitting TRBD1. The sequenced sample was naive CD4+ T cells from PBMCs. The cell subset or site label here, explained by the study, means: CD45RA+ positively selected. CDR3 reads: CASRLTGGRPNYGYTF. The nucleotide sequence reads TGTGCCAGCAGACTGACAGGGGGCCGTCCTAACTATGGCTACACCTTC.